The next 31 T cell receptor beta chains were all read from a single sample in a study of blood T cells in healthy people across ages. Using a J-beta primer mix together with a sample-barcoded 5' primer, a second PCR was run for about 7 to 12 cycles. TCRdb itself ran the 5' RACE reads through MiXCR, one entry per CDR3 protein. Here the sample spans about 1.1 million distinct CDR3 sequences, approximately 38% being singletons. Sequenced sample: blood. The receptors shown here come from a man aged 18 to 30 in good health.

This chain uses TRBV9 with TRBJ1-1; D gene uncertain. The CDR3 consists of 15 residues. Trimming pared 0 bases from V and 0 bases from J, leaving 9 bases between. Germline V gives CDR1 SGDLS, CDR2 YYNGEE. CDR3 coding DNA: TGTGCCAGCAGCGTAGTGACTATAATGAACACTGAAGCTTTCTTT. Its translation: CASSVVTIMNTEAFF.

J is TRBJ1-2 and V is TRBV12-5; D is unresolved. From germline, CDR1 is LGHNT and CDR2 FRNRAP. V was shortened by 2 bases and J by 2 bases, with 18 bases between the two germline ends. CDR3 size: 17 residues. DNA for the CDR3: TGTGCTAGTGGTTTGCAATTCGATAAGGGCCAAAACTATGGCTACACCTTC. It codes for CASGLQFDKGQNYGYTF.

On this clonotype: This sequence may be a read error, since a much larger clone differs from it by one base. The chain is built from TRBV4-1 and TRBJ2-4, with unresolved D. This CDR3 has 12 amino acids. The germline gives CDR1 MGHRA, CDR2 YSYEKL. V was pared by 2 bases and J by 13 bases, with 12 bases between. The chain's CDR3 is CASSQSVDEQYF. CDR3 DNA: TGCGCCAGCAGCCAATCGGTTGATGAGCAGTACTTC.

This clonotype showed up just a few times. In DNA, the CDR3 is TGTGCCAGCACCCCACTAGCGGGGGACGGTGAGCAGTTCTTC. Translation: CASTPLAGDGEQFF. V gene TRBV12-3 or TRBV12-4 combines with J gene TRBJ2-1, with 11 bases identical to TRBD2. CDR3 length: 14 amino acids. Trimming at V came to 7 bases and at J to 9 bases, leaving 8 bases not matched to a gene.

The rearrangement links TRBV25-1 to TRBJ1-1; D is unclear. V was shortened by 5 bases and J by 1 base, with 11 bases between the two germline ends. Germline-derived CDR1 and CDR2 are MGHDK and SYGVNS. CDR3 length equals 14 residues. The CDR3 region has the DNA TGTGCCAGCAGTTCAAGGGTGGCGAACACTGAAGCTTTCTTT. Its translation is CASSSRVANTEAFF.

V gene TRBV6-2 or TRBV6-3 combines with J gene TRBJ2-5; 10 positions match TRBD2. The last part of the DNA fits TRBJ2-7 better; the J call may be wrong. Germline V gene data show CDR1 as MNHEY and CDR2 as SVGEGT. The CDR3 is made up of 16 amino acids. The CDR3 reads CASRSGSGGALPEQYF. The CDR3 coding sequence is TGTGCCAGCAGATCCGGAAGCGGGGGGGCCTTACCCGAGCAGTACTTC.

This chain connects TRBV7-2 to TRBJ2-3, with 8 bases fitting TRBD1. The V segment lost 5 bases and the J segment 2 bases; nucleotides outside the gene matches: 12. The CDR3 is made up of 17 amino acids. Germline V lookup: CDR1 SGHTA, CDR2 FQGNSA. DNA for the CDR3: TGTGCCAGCAGCAACCCCTCGGGCAGGGGGCCCACAGATACGCAGTATTTT. This translates into CASSNPSGRGPTDTQYF.

J is TRBJ1-6 and V is TRBV14; TRBD1 might be the D (5 bases). V was pared by 2 bases and J by 7 bases, with 6 bases between. Germline V gene data show CDR1 as SGHDN and CDR2 as FVKESK. CDR3 length: 13 amino acids. The chain's CDR3 is CASSQSGNSPLHF. The DNA for the CDR3 is TGTGCCAGCAGCCAATCAGGGAATTCACCCCTCCACTTT.

The chain employs TRBV7-3 and TRBJ1-1; D unclear. Germline assignment: CDR1 SGHTA and CDR2 FQGTGA. V was clipped by 5 bases and J by 1 base, with 11 bases between them. CDR3 size: 14 residues. CDR3: CASSRRNGNTEAFF. The CDR3 DNA reads as TGTGCCAGCAGCCGACGGAACGGGAACACTGAAGCTTTCTTT. Full variable domain (remainder filled in from reference TRBV7-3 and TRBJ1-1): GAGVSQTPSNKVTEKGKYVELRCDPISGHTALYWYRQSLGQGPEFLIYFQGTGAADDSGLPNDRFFAVRPEGSVSTLKIQRTERGDSAVYLCASSRRNGNTEAFFGQGTRLTVV.

The sample holds a few counts of this clonotype. This chain links TRBV5-1 with TRBJ2-4; no firm D call. The DNA end is more similar to TRBJ2-7, so the J call may be wrong. The CDR3 sequence is 13 residues long. Germline CDR1 is SGHRS and CDR2 is YFSETQ. CDR3 amino acids: CASSLDPVSEQYF. For the CDR3, the DNA is TGCGCCAGCAGCTTGGATCCGGTTAGCGAGCAGTACTTC.

This chain connects TRBV7-6 to TRBJ2-6; 9 nucleotides agree with TRBD1. Germline loops: CDR1 SGHVS, CDR2 FNYEAQ. V was pared by 5 bases and J by 1 base, with 6 bases of the junction left unmatched. This CDR3 region has 17 residues. The CDR3 reads CASSDRGSISGANVLTF. The CDR3 bases are TGTGCCAGCAGCGACAGGGGGTCCATTTCTGGGGCCAACGTCCTGACTTTC.

The J gene is TRBJ1-4, the V gene TRBV27; 7 bases align to TRBD1. The trim removed 7 bases at V and 0 bases at J, leaving 11 bases unmatched. The CDR3 contains 17 residues. Germline V gives CDR1 MNHEY, CDR2 SMNVEV (reference sequence). The chain's CDR3 is CASTKTGLLATNEKLFF. For the CDR3, the DNA is TGTGCCAGCACCAAGACAGGGCTCCTTGCAACTAATGAAAAACTGTTTTTT.

This chain uses TRBV11-2 with TRBJ2-1; 7 bases agree with TRBD2. Per the germline V gene, CDR1 is SGHAT and CDR2 is FQNNGV. The CDR3 runs to 13 residues. The V and J ends lost 10 bases and 2 bases, in that order; junction bases with no gene match: 5. The CDR3 region has the DNA TGTGCCACCTCGGCGGGGGCCTACAATGAGCAGTTCTTC. Translation: CATSAGAYNEQFF.

The V gene is TRBV15, the J gene TRBJ1-4, with D unresolved. The V and J ends lost 0 bases and 8 bases respectively, with 13 bases between them. Germline CDR1 LNHNV, CDR2 YYDKDF (reference sequence). The CDR3 covers 15 residues. CDR3 in amino acids: CATSRDGRVDEKLFF. In nucleotides, the CDR3 is TGTGCCACCAGCAGAGATGGAAGGGTTGACGAAAAACTGTTTTTT.

The chain employs TRBV3-1 and TRBJ2-5, with 10 bases aligning to TRBD2. The assigned J gene may be wrong: the sequence end matches TRBJ2-7 better. This CDR3 has 16 amino acids. CDR1 and CDR2 (germline): LGHDT, YNNKEL (reference sequence). CDR3 bases: TGTGCCAGCAGCCCCGCCGGGCTAGCGGGAGTATACGAGCAGTACTTC. The encoded protein is CASSPAGLAGVYEQYF.

This clonotype was seen more than once but under ten times. This chain links TRBV4-3 with TRBJ2-1; 11 bases are a match to TRBD1. Germline values: CDR1 LGHNA, CDR2 YSLEER. Trimming cost V 3 bases and J 12 bases; bases outside gene matches: 10. The CDR3 runs 15 residues. The DNA of the CDR3 is TGCGCCAGCAGCCAGGGACAGGGGGTCGATTTGGTGCAGTTCTTC. As protein: CASSQGQGVDLVQFF.

The rearrangement joins TRBV6-2 or TRBV6-3 to TRBJ2-4; D is undetermined. V was shortened by 6 bases and J by 13 bases, with 25 bases between the two germline ends. Germline V lookup: CDR1 MNHEY, CDR2 SVGEGT. The CDR3 has 15 amino acids. The CDR3 here is CASRYGQISYNEQYF. DNA of the CDR3: TGTGCCAGCAGATACGGTCAAATCTCCTACAATGAGCAGTACTTC.

The chain is built from TRBV5-6 and TRBJ1-2, with TRBD1 matching over 7 bases. J lost 6 bases, V lost 4 bases, and 6 bases had no gene match. The CDR3 is 13 amino acids. Germline V lookup: CDR1 SGHDT, CDR2 YYEEEE. The CDR3 nucleotides read TGTGCCAGCAGCGGGGATGACAGGGATGGCTACACCTTC. Translating gives CASSGDDRDGYTF. The entire variable domain, with the rest obtained from reference TRBV5-6 and TRBJ1-2, is as follows: DAGVTQSPTHLIKTRGQQVTLRCSPKSGHDTVSWYQQALGQGPQFIFQYYEEEERQRGNFPDRFSGHQFPNYSSELNVNALLLGDSALYLCASSGDDRDGYTFGSGTRLTVV.

J is TRBJ1-5 and V is TRBV4-2; TRBD1 matches 9 bases. Germline V CDR1 and CDR2: LGHNA, YNFKEQ. V was pared by 0 bases and J by 7 bases, with 7 bases of the junction left unmatched. The CDR3 runs to 16 residues. The CDR3 spells CASSQDRDRAWQPQHF. The CDR3 bases are TGTGCCAGCAGCCAAGATCGGGACAGGGCCTGGCAGCCCCAGCATTTT.

In this sample, this clonotype turned up a few times. This chain connects TRBV2 to TRBJ1-5; 7 bases agree with TRBD1. V shed 3 bases, J shed 0 bases, and the junction held 2 bases outside the gene matches. Germline CDR1 is SNHLY and CDR2 is FYNNEI. There are 15 residues in the CDR3. In DNA form, the CDR3 reads TGTGCCAGCAGTGAGACAGGGAATAGCAATCAGCCCCAGCATTTT. Protein sequence: CASSETGNSNQPQHF.

A remark on this clonotype: The conserved phenylalanine or tryptophan normally closing the CDR3 is absent here, so this likely arose from a read error. The V and J genes are TRBV6-2 or TRBV6-3 and TRBJ2-1; D is possibly TRBD2 (5 bases). Germline V gives CDR1 MNHEY, CDR2 SVGEGT. V lost 0 bases to trimming and J lost 8 bases, with 17 bases between them. This CDR3 comprises 16 residues. The CDR3 sequence: CASSYSKGSSIDEQFS. As DNA, the CDR3 is TGTGCCAGCAGTTACTCGAAGGGTTCTAGCATCGATGAGCAGTTCTCC.

This clonotype has more than one count but fewer than ten. V is TRBV5-1 and J is TRBJ1-1; D unclear. V lost 0 bases to trimming and J lost 3 bases, with 9 bases between them. The germline V gene encodes CDR1 SGHRS and CDR2 YFSETQ. The length of the CDR3 is 14 residues. The CDR3 DNA reads as TGCGCCAGCAGCTTGGCCGCGAGAGACACTGAAGCTTTCTTT. The encoded protein is CASSLAARDTEAFF.

This chain uses TRBV6-1 with TRBJ1-4; D unresolved. The CDR3 is made up of 14 amino acids. CDR1 and CDR2 (germline): MNHNS, SASEGT. Trimming cost V 0 bases and J 6 bases, with 8 bases left between them. This chain's CDR3 is CASSEAWRDEKLFF. The CDR3 DNA sequence: TGTGCCAGCAGTGAAGCCTGGAGGGATGAAAAACTGTTTTTT.

The gene calls are TRBV6-5 and TRBJ2-1, with 8 bases identical to TRBD1. CDR1 MNHEY and CDR2 SVGAGI come from the germline V gene. This CDR3 has 16 amino acids. The V gene end was trimmed by 2 bases and the J gene end by 4 bases; junction bases not matched to a gene: 7. CDR3 bases: TGTGCCAGCAGTTACAAAGACAGGGGACTTTACAATGAGCAGTTCTTC. Amino acid sequence: CASSYKDRGLYNEQFF.

This clonotype was found a few times. CDR3 amino acids: CASSEYAGYEQYF. DNA for the CDR3: TGTGCCAGCAGTGAATATGCGGGTTACGAGCAGTACTTC. The genes are TRBV25-1 and TRBJ2-7; a possible D gene is TRBD2 (5 bases). The CDR3 length is 13 residues. The V end was cut by 0 bases, the J end by 4 bases, with 7 bases between. Germline V gene data show CDR1 as MGHDK and CDR2 as SYGVNS.

This clonotype has a handful of counts. The chain is built from TRBV4-1 and TRBJ1-2; unclear D gene. CDR3 length: 16 amino acids. Germline CDR1 is MGHRA and CDR2 is YSYEKL. Between the trimmed V and J ends, which lost 1 base and 0 bases, there was a span of 12 bases. The CDR3 coding sequence is TGCGCCAGCAGCCAAGGGGAGAGGGAAGCTAACTATGGCTACACCTTC. Residues: CASSQGEREANYGYTF.

The chain carries TRBV29-1 and TRBJ1-5, with D possibly TRBD1 on 6 matching bases. The V gene lost 6 bases and the J gene lost 3 bases, with 12 bases spanning the gap. CDR1 and CDR2 from the germline V gene are SQVTM and ANQGSEA. This CDR3 spans 13 amino acids. The CDR3 is CSVPQGFNQPQHF. The CDR3 nucleotides are TGCAGCGTACCTCAGGGGTTCAATCAGCCCCAGCATTTT.

The V and J genes are TRBV5-6 and TRBJ1-4; D remains unclear. In germline, CDR1 is SGHDT, CDR2 YYEEEE. V was shortened by 4 bases and J by 2 bases, with 6 bases between the two germline ends. This CDR3 has 13 residues. The CDR3 bases are TGTGCCAGCAGCGTGTACACTAATGAAAAACTGTTTTTT. Translation gives CASSVYTNEKLFF.

As concerns this clonotype: One end of the junction varies from germline; a read error may be responsible. The chain recombines TRBV5-6 with TRBJ1-1; TRBD1 aligns across 10 bases. Germline lookup yields CDR1 SGHDT and CDR2 YYEEEE. The CDR3 sequence is 17 residues long. In DNA form, the CDR3 reads TGTGCCAGCACCACGGCCGGGACAGGGGTCATGAACACTGAAACTTTCTTT. Translated: CASTTAGTGVMNTETFF.

As concerns this clonotype: Since a much larger clone is just one base distant, this may be a read error. V is TRBV20-1 and J is TRBJ2-1; possible D gene TRBD2, 6 bases. The length of the CDR3 is 14 residues. CDR1 is DFQATT, CDR2 SNEGSKA, per germline (reference sequence). Trimming pared 2 bases from V and 13 bases from J, leaving 21 bases between. CDR3 coding DNA: TGCAGTGCTAGATCAACAGGAGGGATAGAGACCCAGTTCTTC. Its protein product is CSARSTGGIETQFF.

This clonotype was observed a few times. The gene calls are TRBV6-1 and TRBJ1-2; D unclear. Trimming removed 1 base at V and 8 bases at J, with 11 bases between. The CDR3 runs 13 residues. Germline loops: CDR1 MNHNS, CDR2 SASEGT. Here the CDR3 DNA reads TGTGCCAGCAGTGAAGTCCGGGTTGGAGGCTACACCTTC. As protein: CASSEVRVGGYTF.